The clone carrying this T cell receptor beta chain was counted a single time. What it recognizes is unknown. The sample is drawn from a study of OX40 agonist ivuxolimab in advanced cancers. Study-level background: Three patients responded partially, comprising one with hepatocellular carcinoma and two with cutaneous melanoma. Study-wide points: Antigen targets of the expanded peripheral T cells went undetermined.

Profiled with immunoSEQ multiplex PCR; TCRdb holds only in-frame clones, not every one. This table holds tens of thousands of clones, about nine tenths found once. Trimming left V 6 bases short and J 0 bases short, with 8 bases between. Germline values: CDR1 SEHNR, CDR2 FQNEAQ (reference sequence). The CDR3 has 14 amino acids. Autoimmune disease history or systemic immunosuppression led to patient exclusion. The TCR sequence derives from an adult with an advanced solid tumor such as melanoma, head and neck, liver or kidney cancer. The specimen was CD4+ or CD8+ T cells sorted from blood, collected in a trial of the OX40 agonist ivuxolimab. This chain uses TRBV7-9 with TRBJ2-2; no clear D gene. Here the CDR3 DNA reads TGTGCCAGCAGTCCCACAGCGAACACCGGGGAGCTGTTTTTT. The encoded protein is CASSPTANTGELFF.